This TCR beta chain appears in the sequencing data of a study of identical twins. Concerning this clonotype itself: Its specificity is not known.

TCRdb recomputed calls from the 5' RACE reads with MiXCR, one row per CDR3 protein. Of some 590,000 distinct CDR3 sequences listed, more than 9% are singletons. Findings and limits, study-wide: Diverse VJ usage suggested most zero-insertion clonotypes were not invariant T cells. The study drew conclusions from cross-sectional statistical analysis, not from following the same donors.

Separately, the same data were catalogued under a study of yellow fever vaccine responses in identical twins.

This receptor was identified in a woman younger than 30 in good health. Sequencing used PBMCs.

The CDR3 sequence: CATSSPGAPDTDTQYF. In DNA form, the CDR3 reads TGTGCCACCAGCAGTCCCGGGGCACCAGACACAGATACGCAGTATTTT. J is TRBJ2-3 and V is TRBV15, with D tentatively TRBD1 or TRBD2 (5 bases each). The V and J ends lost 3 bases and 2 bases respectively, with 15 bases between them. The CDR3 contains 16 residues. CDR1 and CDR2 from the germline V gene are LNHNV and YYDKDF (reference sequence).